This TCR beta chain was documented in a study of T cells after yellow fever vaccination. Study context: Each low-cell-number fraction was prepared by means of SMART-Seq v4 Ultra Low Input.

Comment on this clonotype: Its cognate antigen is unknown.

The authors made TCR cDNA by 5'RACE template switching, adding a universal primer site and UMIs. Via MiXCR, TCRdb re-called the 5' RACE reads, giving one row per CDR3 protein. The sample holds about 580,000 distinct CDR3 sequences; 17% are singletons and the top ten take 17%. This CDR3 is 14 amino acids long. Trimming removed 5 bases from V and 7 bases from J, with 17 bases in between. Germline CDR1 MNHEY, CDR2 SVGEGT. Study-wide findings and caveats: A weaker but faster secondary response was observed, peaking on day 5 versus 15.

Sequencing used PBMCs, obtained about 5 days after the first yellow fever vaccination. This TCR was sampled from a man younger than 35 who received the YFV17D yellow fever vaccine. The chain combines TRBV6-2 or TRBV6-3 with TRBJ1-1; D may be TRBD1 (6 bases). CDR3 amino acids: CASSKSDSYSEAFF. The CDR3 region has the DNA TGTGCCAGCAGTAAGTCGGACAGCTATAGTGAAGCTTTCTTT.